The present T cell receptor (beta chain) was sequenced within a study of T-cell reconstitution after alpha-beta-depleted transplantation in children. This clonotype has just a few counts. The authors prepared the TCRbeta library with unique molecular identifiers. TCRdb re-called the PCR reads through MiXCR, storing one row per CDR3 protein. The sample yields about 360,000 distinct CDR3 sequences, about an eighth seen once. The V gene's germline CDR1 is MNHEY and CDR2 SVGEGT. Trimming removed 0 bases at V and 2 bases at J, with 13 bases between. The CDR3 runs to 16 residues. The chain is built from TRBV6-2 or TRBV6-3 and TRBJ1-2; D uncertain. The sequenced sample was PBMCs, obtained from the stem cell graft. The source is a human donor who donated a stem cell graft to a child with Fanconi anemia. As DNA, the CDR3 is TGTGCCAGCAGTTACTCTCGGATCCGGGAGAACTATGGCTACACCTTC. This sequence encodes CASSYSRIRENYGYTF.